This T cell receptor (beta chain) was captured in a study of T-cell reconstitution after alpha-beta-depleted transplantation in children. This clonotype was observed many times. A library of TCRbeta sequences, prepared with unique molecular identifiers, was generated. Each CDR3 protein is one row after TCRdb ran MiXCR on the PCR reads. The table records 200,000 to 250,000 distinct CDR3 sequences, roughly 8.2% of them present only once. V was shortened by 5 bases and J by 3 bases, with 8 bases between the two germline ends. CDR1 SEHNR and CDR2 FQNEAQ come from the germline V gene (reference sequence). The CDR3 is made up of 12 amino acids.

The chain is built from TRBV7-9 and TRBJ2-7; D is unclear. The clonotype was recovered from a male patient aged 10 to 17 who had a stem cell transplant for acute lymphoblastic leukemia, so the T cells may come from the graft donor. The starting material was PBMCs, mostly from graft donor cells, obtained 180 days after TCRalphabeta/CD19-depleted stem cell transplant. The DNA of the CDR3 is TGTGCCAGCAGCCCGTCCGTCTACGAGCAGTACTTC. Protein sequence: CASSPSVYEQYF. Full variable domain (outside the CDR3, taken from reference TRBV7-9 and TRBJ2-7): DTGVSQNPRHKITKRGQNVTFRCDPISEHNRLYWYRQTLGQGPEFLTYFQNEAQLEKSRLLSDRFSAERPKGSFSTLEIQRTEQGDSAMYLCASSPSVYEQYFGPGTRLTVT.